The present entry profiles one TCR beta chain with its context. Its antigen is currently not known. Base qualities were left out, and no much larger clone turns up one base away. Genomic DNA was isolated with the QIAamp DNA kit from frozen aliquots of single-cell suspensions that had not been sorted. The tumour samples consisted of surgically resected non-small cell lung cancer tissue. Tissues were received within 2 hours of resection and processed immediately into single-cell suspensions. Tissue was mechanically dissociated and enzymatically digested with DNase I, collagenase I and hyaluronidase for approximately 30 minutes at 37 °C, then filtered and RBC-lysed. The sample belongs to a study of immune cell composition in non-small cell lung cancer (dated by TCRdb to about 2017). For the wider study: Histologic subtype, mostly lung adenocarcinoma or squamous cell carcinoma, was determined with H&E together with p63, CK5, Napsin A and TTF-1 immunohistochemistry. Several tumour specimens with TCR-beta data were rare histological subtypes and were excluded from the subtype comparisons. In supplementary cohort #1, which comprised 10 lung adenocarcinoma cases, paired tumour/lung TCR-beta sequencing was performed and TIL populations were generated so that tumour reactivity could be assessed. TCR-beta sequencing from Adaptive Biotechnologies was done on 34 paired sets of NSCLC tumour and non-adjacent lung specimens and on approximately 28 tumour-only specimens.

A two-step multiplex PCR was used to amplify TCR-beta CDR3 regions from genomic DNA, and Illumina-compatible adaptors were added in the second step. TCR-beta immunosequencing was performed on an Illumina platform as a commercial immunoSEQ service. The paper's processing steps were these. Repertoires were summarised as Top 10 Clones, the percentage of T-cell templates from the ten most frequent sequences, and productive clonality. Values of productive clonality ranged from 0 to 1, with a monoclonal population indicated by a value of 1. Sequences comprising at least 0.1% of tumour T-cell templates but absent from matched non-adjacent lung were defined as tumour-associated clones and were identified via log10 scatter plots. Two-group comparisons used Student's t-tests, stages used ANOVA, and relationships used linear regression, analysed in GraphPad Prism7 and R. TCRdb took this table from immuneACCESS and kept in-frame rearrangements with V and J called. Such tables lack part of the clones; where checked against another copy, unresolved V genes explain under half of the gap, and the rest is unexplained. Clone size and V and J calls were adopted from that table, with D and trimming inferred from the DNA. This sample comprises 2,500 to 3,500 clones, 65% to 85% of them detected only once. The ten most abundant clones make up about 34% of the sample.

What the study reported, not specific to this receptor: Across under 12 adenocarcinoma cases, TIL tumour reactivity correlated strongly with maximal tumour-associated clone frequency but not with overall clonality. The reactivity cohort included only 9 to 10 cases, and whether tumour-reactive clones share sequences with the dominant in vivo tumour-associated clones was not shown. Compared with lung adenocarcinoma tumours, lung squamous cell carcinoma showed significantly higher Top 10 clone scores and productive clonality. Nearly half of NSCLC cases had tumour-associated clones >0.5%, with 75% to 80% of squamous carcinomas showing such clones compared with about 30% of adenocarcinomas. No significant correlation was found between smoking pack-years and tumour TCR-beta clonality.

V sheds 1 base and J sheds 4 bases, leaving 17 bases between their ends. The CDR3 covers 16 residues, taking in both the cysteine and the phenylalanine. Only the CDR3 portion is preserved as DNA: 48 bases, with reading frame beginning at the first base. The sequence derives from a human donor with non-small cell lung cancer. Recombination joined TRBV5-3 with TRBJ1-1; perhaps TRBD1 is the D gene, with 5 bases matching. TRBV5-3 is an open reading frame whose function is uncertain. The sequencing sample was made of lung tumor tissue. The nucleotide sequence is TGTGCCAGAAGCTTGATTACAGGAAAGGCGAGCACTGAAGCTTTCTTT. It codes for CARSLITGKASTEAFF.